One and the same sample provided the 30 T cell receptor beta chains below, sequenced in a study of breast tumors, draining lymph nodes, adjacent tissues (dated by TCRdb to between 2015 and 2016). The lymph node samples were taken from the axillary draining lymph nodes of breast cancer patients. Library method: multiplex PCR. Sequenced using an Illumina HiSeq 2000. TCRdb reanalyzed the raw reads on its own, using fastp at Q25 for trimming and MiXCR for clone calling, and kept in-frame beta chains. Entries are consolidated by CDR3 protein sequence, retaining the most common genes and DNA. The sample table shows about 200,000 distinct CDR3 sequences, and 30% to 35% are seen once. Clones ranked in the top ten supply 3.6% of the sample. The specimen sequenced was axillary lymph node tissue. All receptors come from a female donor with breast cancer. Some clones in this sample may be carry-over from other donors' samples.

About this clonotype itself: This CDR3 fails to terminate in the conserved phenylalanine or tryptophan, so it likely reflects a read error. The chain has TRBV20-1 and TRBJ1-5; D remains unclear. In germline, CDR1 is DFQATT, CDR2 SNEGSKA (reference sequence). This CDR3 is built from 13 residues. V gave up 7 bases and J gave up 4 bases, with 14 bases separating them. CDR3: CSGVEWGNQPQHG. As DNA, the CDR3 is TGCAGTGGAGTAGAGTGGGGTAATCAGCCCCAGCATGGT.

This clonotype was counted ten times or more. The J gene is TRBJ2-2, the V gene TRBV11-2, with TRBD1 identical over 8 bases. V lost 1 base, J lost 4 bases, and 2 bases stayed unmatched. Germline loops: CDR1 SGHAT, CDR2 FQNNGV. This CDR3 contains 15 residues. Written as DNA, the CDR3 is TGTGCCAGCAGCTTAGGGACAGGGCTCACCGGGGAGCTGTTTTTT. Residues: CASSLGTGLTGELFF.

This clonotype was seen many times. This rearrangement joins TRBV3-1 to TRBJ2-7; tentatively, D is TRBD2 (5 bases). CDR1 LGHDT and CDR2 YNNKEL come from the germline V gene (reference sequence). This CDR3 spans 12 amino acids. The V end lost 1 base, the J end lost 13 bases, and 14 bases lay between the germline ends. Here the CDR3 reads CASSQGGLFLYF. In nucleotides, the CDR3 is TGTGCCAGCAGCCAAGGAGGACTCTTTCTTTACTTC.

In the case of this clonotype: One end of the junction is discordant with germline, which a read error may explain. The chain has TRBV2 and TRBJ2-5; D is uncertain. Per the germline V gene, CDR1 is SNHLY and CDR2 is FYNNEI. The CDR3 is made up of 15 amino acids. This CDR3 is CTSRVALQTRETQYF. Here the CDR3 DNA reads TGTACCAGCAGAGTGGCCCTCCAAACGCGGGAGACCCAGTACTTC.

This chain connects TRBV12-3 or TRBV12-4 to TRBJ1-2, with D maybe TRBD1 (5 bases). CDR3 length: 16 amino acids. Trimming left V 2 bases short and J 3 bases short, with 16 bases between. CDR3 amino acids: CASSLTQGRRDYGYTF. The CDR3 DNA follows: TGTGCCAGCAGTTTAACCCAGGGTAGAAGGGACTATGGCTACACCTTC.

This clonotype was detected ten times or more. Compared with germline, one end of the junction differs, possibly owing to a read error. The chain joins TRBV7-2 to TRBJ1-2, with 7 nucleotides matching TRBD1. The CDR3 extends over 15 amino acids. Germline CDR1 reads SGHTA; CDR2 reads FQGNSA. CDR3 sequence reads: CASSLAQQGGNGYPF. CDR3 coding DNA: TGTGCCAGCAGCTTAGCGCAGCAGGGGGGAAATGGCTACCCCTTC.

There are many counts of this clonotype. This CDR3 reads CASSTTGRGSGGELFF. The DNA of the CDR3 is TGCGCCAGCAGCACGACAGGGAGGGGCTCAGGCGGGGAGCTGTTTTTT. This chain joins TRBV5-1 and TRBJ2-2; perhaps D is TRBD1 or TRBD2 (7 bases each). Germline V lookup: CDR1 SGHRS, CDR2 YFSETQ. There are 16 residues in the CDR3. Trimming took off 4 bases at V and 7 bases at J, with 20 bases between the two ends.

This clonotype was observed at least ten times. This rearrangement joins TRBV2 to TRBJ2-3, with 13 nucleotides matching TRBD2. CDR1 is SNHLY and CDR2 is FYNNEI in the germline V gene. The CDR3 spans 16 residues. Losses at the gene ends were 5 bases for V and 2 bases for J; bases not matched to a gene: 4. The CDR3 DNA reads TGTGCCAGCAGTCCGGGACTAGCGGGACCCACAGATACGCAGTATTTT. Its translation: CASSPGLAGPTDTQYF.

The chain carries TRBV10-3 and TRBJ1-6, with 9 bases identical to TRBD1. V shed 6 bases and J 0 bases; nucleotides not matched to a gene: 6. CDR1 ENHRY and CDR2 SYGVKD come from the germline V gene. The CDR3 runs to 17 residues. CDR3 in DNA: TGTGCCATCAGAGAACAGGGGGCGGGCTCCTATAATTCACCCCTCCACTTT. This translates into CAIREQGAGSYNSPLHF.

The chain carries TRBV19 and TRBJ2-3; D gene unclear. V shed 3 bases and J shed 11 bases, with 21 bases lying between them. CDR1 is LNHDA, CDR2 SQIVND, per germline (reference sequence). There are 15 residues in the CDR3. CDR3 residues: CASSIGPGSYNEQYF. The CDR3 DNA follows: TGTGCCAGTAGTATTGGGCCAGGCTCCTACAATGAGCAGTATTTT.

This clonotype was recorded at least ten times. This rearrangement joins TRBV5-8 to TRBJ1-5; tentative D call: TRBD1 (6 bases). V lost 4 bases to trimming and J lost 0 bases, with 11 bases between them. The CDR3 runs to 15 residues. From germline, CDR1 is SGHTS and CDR2 YDEGEE. The CDR3, as DNA: TGTGCCAGCAGCGAGGGACATCTTAGCAATCAGCCCCAGCATTTT. Protein product: CASSEGHLSNQPQHF. Full variable domain (remainder filled in from reference TRBV5-8 and TRBJ1-5): EAGVTQSPTHLIKTRGQQATLRCSPISGHTSVYWYQQALGLGLQFLLWYDEGEERNRGNFPPRFSGRQFPNYSSELNVNALELEDSALYLCASSEGHLSNQPQHFGDGTRLSIL.

With regard to this clonotype: At one end, the junction sequence differs from germline, possibly due to a read error. The chain uses TRBV10-3 and TRBJ2-3; D remains ambiguous. The DNA end favors TRBJ1-1, so the J call may be wrong. Germline V gene sequence: CDR1 ENHRY, CDR2 SYGVKD. The CDR3 consists of 13 residues. CDR3 in amino acids: CASSYFQDTEAFF. CDR3 sequence (DNA): TGTGCCAGCAGTTACTTCCAAGACACTGAAGCTTTCTTT.

V usage is TRBV6-6 and J usage is TRBJ2-6; 9 bases align to TRBD1. CDR1 and CDR2 (germline): MNHNY, SVGAGI (reference sequence). The CDR3 consists of 16 residues. The J segment lost 0 bases and the V segment lost 6 bases, leaving 3 bases of the junction unmatched. Here the CDR3 DNA reads TGTGCCAGCAGAGGGGGACAGGGCTCTGGGGCCAACGTCCTGACTTTC. It specifies CASRGGQGSGANVLTF.

At least ten counts were recorded for this clonotype. The V call is TRBV6-6, the J call TRBJ1-5; no clear D gene. Per the germline V gene, CDR1 is MNHNY and CDR2 is SVGAGI (reference sequence). The CDR3 has 12 residues. Trimming cost V 8 bases and J 1 base, with 6 bases left between them. The CDR3 bases are TGTGCCAGCCAGTTAAGCAATCAGCCCCAGCATTTT. Translating gives CASQLSNQPQHF.

About this clonotype itself: This clone may be a read error of a much larger clone one base away. The chain joins TRBV20-1 to TRBJ2-1; D call uncertain. Germline CDR1 DFQATT, CDR2 SNEGSKA (reference sequence). CDR3 length equals 11 residues. In DNA form, the CDR3 reads TGCAGTGCTAGTTCCGTCAATGAGCAGTCCTTC. Its protein product is CSASSVNEQSF.

In this sample, this clonotype turned up a few times. Just one base apart from a much larger clone, this may be a read error. CDR3 protein: CASNGAGLGYEQYF. For the CDR3, the DNA is TGTGCCAGCAACGGGGCGGGGCTTGGCTACGAGCAGTACTTC. The chain has TRBV6-6 and TRBJ2-7; D is possibly TRBD2 (6 bases). Germline CDR1 MNHNY, CDR2 SVGAGI (reference sequence). Trimming left V 7 bases short and J 3 bases short, with 16 bases between. The CDR3 spans 14 residues.

This clonotype appeared many times. The genes are TRBV19 and TRBJ2-6; 10 bases align to TRBD2. V lost 6 bases to trimming and J lost 0 bases; unmatched junction nucleotides: 5. This CDR3 has 17 residues. CDR1 is LNHDA and CDR2 is SQIVND in the germline V gene (reference sequence). The CDR3 loop reads CASSRTSGSSGANVLTF. The CDR3, as DNA: TGTGCCAGTAGCAGGACTAGCGGAAGCTCTGGGGCCAACGTCCTGACTTTC. The full variable domain, in which reference TRBV19 and TRBJ2-6 provide the parts outside the CDR3, is DGGITQSPKYLFRKEGQNVTLSCEQNLNHDAMYWYRQDPGQGLRLIYYSQIVNDFQKGDIAEGYSVSREKKESFPLTVTSAQKNPTAFYLCASSRTSGSSGANVLTFGAGSRLTVL.

Note on this clonotype: Just one base apart from a much larger clone, this may be a read error. This chain links TRBV5-5 with TRBJ1-4; D unresolved. CDR3 length: 15 amino acids. Germline V lookup: CDR1 SGHKS, CDR2 YYEKEE (reference sequence). The CDR3 sequence is CASSAQDGTNENLFF. CDR3 DNA: TGTGCCAGCAGCGCCCAGGACGGAACGAATGAAAATCTGTTTTTT.

This clonotype was detected a few times. Relative to the germline gene, one junction end is altered; a read error may explain this. This chain connects TRBV5-1 to TRBJ2-5, with D possibly TRBD1 on 6 matching bases. Germline V gene sequence: CDR1 SGHRS, CDR2 YFSETQ. CDR3 size: 14 residues. The CDR3 loop is CASSFTGYQDTQYF. The CDR3 DNA is TGCGCCAGCAGTTTTACAGGGTACCAAGACACCCAGTACTTC.

This clonotype was seen at least ten times. The rearrangement joins TRBV7-2 to TRBJ2-7, with D tentatively TRBD2 (6 bases). This CDR3 is 14 amino acids long. The V gene lost 3 bases and the J gene lost 2 bases, with 11 bases spanning the gap. From germline, CDR1 is SGHTA and CDR2 FQGNSA. The CDR3 nucleotides read TGTGCCAGCAGCTTCGTCCCGGGGGCCTACGAGCAGTACTTC. Translating gives CASSFVPGAYEQYF.

The chain is built from TRBV20-1 and TRBJ1-6, with 10 nucleotides matching TRBD1. The CDR3 length is 14 residues. The J segment lost 8 bases and the V segment lost 3 bases, leaving 4 bases of the junction unmatched. Germline loops: CDR1 DFQATT, CDR2 SNEGSKA (reference sequence). This CDR3 is CSASGGQGDSPLHF. CDR3 DNA sequence: TGCAGTGCTAGTGGTGGACAGGGGGATTCACCCCTCCACTTT.

V usage is TRBV7-9 and J usage is TRBJ1-2; D is unclear. CDR3 length: 13 residues. V lost 6 bases and J lost 4, with 12 bases in between. CDR1 and CDR2 (germline): SEHNR, FQNEAQ (reference sequence). This CDR3 reads CASRSTPPYGYTF. CDR3 coding DNA: TGTGCCAGCAGGTCGACACCGCCCTATGGCTACACCTTC. Supplemented by reference TRBV7-9 and TRBJ1-2, the full variable domain reads DTGVSQNPRHKITKRGQNVTFRCDPISEHNRLYWYRQTLGQGPEFLTYFQNEAQLEKSRLLSDRFSAERPKGSFSTLEIQRTEQGDSAMYLCASRSTPPYGYTFGSGTRLTVV.

For this clonotype: The junction differs from germline at one of its ends, possibly a read error. The chain carries TRBV7-2 and TRBJ2-1, with D possibly TRBD1 on 6 matching bases. Germline V gene sequence: CDR1 SGHTA, CDR2 FQGNSA. The CDR3 length is 15 residues. The CDR3 is CASSHLKNRAWEQFF. The CDR3 nucleotides read TGCGCCAGCAGCCACCTAAAGAACAGGGCATGGGAGCAGTTCTTC.

V gene TRBV7-3 combines with J gene TRBJ2-2; 16 bases line up with TRBD2. V dropped 3 bases and J dropped 7; count of bases not matched to a gene: 2. The CDR3 runs to 16 residues. Germline V gives CDR1 SGHTA, CDR2 FQGTGA. This CDR3 is CASSLGLAGGGGELFF. In nucleotides, the CDR3 is TGTGCCAGCAGCTTGGGACTAGCGGGGGGGGGCGGGGAGCTGTTTTTT. The full variable domain, rest sourced from reference TRBV7-3 and TRBJ2-2, is GAGVSQTPSNKVTEKGKYVELRCDPISGHTALYWYRQSLGQGPEFLIYFQGTGAADDSGLPNDRFFAVRPEGSVSTLKIQRTERGDSAVYLCASSLGLAGGGGELFFGEGSRLTVL.

This clonotype was recorded many times. V usage is TRBV7-3 and J usage is TRBJ2-1; 10 bases align to TRBD2. V lost 5 bases, J lost 13 bases, and 5 bases stayed unmatched. This CDR3 has 12 residues. Germline V gene sequence: CDR1 SGHTA, CDR2 FQGTGA. The DNA for the CDR3 is TGTGCCAGCAGCCATAGCGGGGGGCAACAGTTCTTC. Protein product: CASSHSGGQQFF. The complete variable domain, with remaining parts taken from reference TRBV7-3 and TRBJ2-1, reads GAGVSQTPSNKVTEKGKYVELRCDPISGHTALYWYRQSLGQGPEFLIYFQGTGAADDSGLPNDRFFAVRPEGSVSTLKIQRTERGDSAVYLCASSHSGGQQFFGPGTRLTVL.

This clonotype came up once. The rearrangement joins TRBV15 to TRBJ2-7; 14 bases align to TRBD2. The J segment lost 5 bases and the V segment lost 2 bases, leaving 5 bases of the junction unmatched. The germline V gene has CDR1 LNHNV and CDR2 YYDKDF (reference sequence). The CDR3 runs to 16 residues. The CDR3 DNA follows: TGTGCCACCAGCAGATGGACTAGCGGGGGGCTGAACGAGCAGTACTTC. The encoded protein is CATSRWTSGGLNEQYF.

This chain joins TRBV20-1 and TRBJ1-1, with D possibly matching TRBD1 (6 bases). CDR3 length: 16 amino acids. Germline lookup yields CDR1 DFQATT and CDR2 SNEGSKA (reference sequence). The V gene lost 3 bases and the J gene lost 0 bases, with 17 bases spanning the gap. The CDR3 sequence is CSARRGDRPMNTEAFF. CDR3 DNA: TGCAGTGCTAGGCGGGGTGACAGGCCGATGAACACTGAAGCTTTCTTT.

At least ten counts were recorded for this clonotype. V usage is TRBV24-1 and J usage is TRBJ1-2; no clear D. Looked up from germline, CDR1 is KGHDR and CDR2 is SFDVKD. The CDR3 is 13 residues long. V shed 5 bases and J shed 6 bases, with 12 bases lying between them. CDR3 DNA sequence: TGTGCCACCAGTGCCCCCCAGGATCATGGCTACACCTTC. Its protein product is CATSAPQDHGYTF.

This clonotype was counted at least ten times. The CDR3 region is CASSFPGTVNYGYTF. The CDR3 nucleotides read TGTGCCAGCAGCTTTCCCGGGACAGTTAACTATGGCTACACCTTC. The chain recombines TRBV5-4 with TRBJ1-2; 7 bases match TRBD1. J gave up 1 base and V 2 bases, and 5 bases lay outside the gene matches. The CDR3 is made up of 15 amino acids. Per the germline V gene, CDR1 is SGHNT and CDR2 is YYREEE (reference sequence). Complete variable domain (other parts from reference TRBV5-4 and TRBJ1-2): ETGVTQSPTHLIKTRGQQVTLRCSSQSGHNTVSWYQQALGQGPQFIFQYYREEENGRGNFPPRFSGLQFPNYSSELNVNALELDDSALYLCASSFPGTVNYGYTFGSGTRLTVV.

This clonotype was counted at least ten times. J is TRBJ2-3 and V is TRBV7-3; a weak D match, TRBD2 (6 bases). The CDR3 contains 16 residues. The ends were cut back, 5 bases at V and 6 bases at J, with 21 bases in the middle. Germline loops: CDR1 SGHTA, CDR2 FQGTGA. CDR3 loop: CASSLSGTAGWDTQYF. In nucleotides, the CDR3 is TGTGCCAGCAGCCTTTCCGGGACTGCGGGGTGGGATACGCAGTATTTT.